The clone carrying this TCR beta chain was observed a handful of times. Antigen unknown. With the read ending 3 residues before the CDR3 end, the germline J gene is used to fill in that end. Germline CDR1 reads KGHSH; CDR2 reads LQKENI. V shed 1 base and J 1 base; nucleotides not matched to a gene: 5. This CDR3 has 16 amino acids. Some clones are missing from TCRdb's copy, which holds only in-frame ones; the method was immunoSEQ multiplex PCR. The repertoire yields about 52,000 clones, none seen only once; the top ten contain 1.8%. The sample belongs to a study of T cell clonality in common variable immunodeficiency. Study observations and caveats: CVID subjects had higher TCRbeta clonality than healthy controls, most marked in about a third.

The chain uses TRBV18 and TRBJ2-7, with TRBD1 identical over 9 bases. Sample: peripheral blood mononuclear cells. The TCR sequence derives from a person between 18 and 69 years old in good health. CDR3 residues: CASSPLGQGKSYEQYF. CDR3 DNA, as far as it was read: TGTGCCAGCTCACCACTCGGACAGGGGAAATCCTACGAG. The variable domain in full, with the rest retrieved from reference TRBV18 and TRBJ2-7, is NAGVMQNPRHLVRRRGQEARLRCSPMKGHSHVYWYRQLPEEGLKFMVYLQKENIIDESGMPKERFSAEFPKEGPSILRIQQVVRGDSAAYFCASSPLGQGKSYEQYFGPGTRLTVT.